This section outlines one TCR beta chain sequence together with its context. What it binds is not known. TCRdb processed the 5' RACE reads again and assigns one entry to each CDR3 protein, with no DNA. The sample has about 390,000 distinct CDR3 sequences. The source of the sample is a study of T cells expressing NK-cell markers. In the study overall: Sorted CD3+CD56+NKG2C+, CD3+CD56+NKG2C- and CD3+CD56-NKG2C+ T cells provided the TCR beta repertoires.

Study-level findings and limits: Whether expanded NKG2C+ T cell clones were HCMV specific stayed uncertain.

From germline, CDR1 is SGHVS and CDR2 FQNEAQ. This CDR3 has 15 amino acids. The chain recombines TRBV7-8 with TRBJ2-5; checking the TCRdb D call of TRBD2 is not possible without DNA. Specimen: blood T cells: a sorted CD56 or NKG2C T cell subset, CD4+ or CD8+ T cells, or bulk PBMC T cells (not recorded which). This clonotype was sampled from a woman in her forties or fifties in good health. CDR3 loop: CASSLAPGTKETQYF.